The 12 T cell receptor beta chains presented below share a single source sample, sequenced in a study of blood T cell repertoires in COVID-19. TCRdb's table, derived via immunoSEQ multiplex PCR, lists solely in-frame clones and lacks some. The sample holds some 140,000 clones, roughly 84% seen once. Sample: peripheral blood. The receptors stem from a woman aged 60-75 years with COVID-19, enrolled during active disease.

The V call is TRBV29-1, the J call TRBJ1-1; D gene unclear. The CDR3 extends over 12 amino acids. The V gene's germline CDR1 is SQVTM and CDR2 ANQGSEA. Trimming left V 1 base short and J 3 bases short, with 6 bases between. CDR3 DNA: TGCAGCGTTGAAGTCCAGTACACTGAAGCTTTCTTT. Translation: CSVEVQYTEAFF.

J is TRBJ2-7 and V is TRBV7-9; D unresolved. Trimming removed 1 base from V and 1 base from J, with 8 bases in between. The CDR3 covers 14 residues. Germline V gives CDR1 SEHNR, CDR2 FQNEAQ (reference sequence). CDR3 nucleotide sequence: TGTGCCAGCAGCTTAGGGTCGGTATCCTACGAGCAGTACTTC. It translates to CASSLGSVSYEQYF.

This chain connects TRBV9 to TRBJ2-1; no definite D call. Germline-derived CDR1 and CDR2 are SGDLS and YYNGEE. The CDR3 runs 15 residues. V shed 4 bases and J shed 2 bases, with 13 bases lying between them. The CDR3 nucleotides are TGTGCCAGCAGCTTTGTTTCTTTAACCTACAATGAGCAGTTCTTC. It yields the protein CASSFVSLTYNEQFF.

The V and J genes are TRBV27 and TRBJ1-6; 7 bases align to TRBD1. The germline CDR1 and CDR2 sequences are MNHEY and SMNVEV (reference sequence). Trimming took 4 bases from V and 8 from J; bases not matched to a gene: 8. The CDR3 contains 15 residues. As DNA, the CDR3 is TGTGCCAGCAGTTCCGGACAGGATGGTGATTCACCCCTCCACTTT. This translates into CASSSGQDGDSPLHF.

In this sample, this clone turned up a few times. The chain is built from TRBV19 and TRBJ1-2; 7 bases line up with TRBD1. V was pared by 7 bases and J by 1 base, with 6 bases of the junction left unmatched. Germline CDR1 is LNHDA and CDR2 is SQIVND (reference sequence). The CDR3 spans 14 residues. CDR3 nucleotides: TGTGCCAGTAAGGAAGGACAGGATAACTATGGCTACACCTTC. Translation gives CASKEGQDNYGYTF.

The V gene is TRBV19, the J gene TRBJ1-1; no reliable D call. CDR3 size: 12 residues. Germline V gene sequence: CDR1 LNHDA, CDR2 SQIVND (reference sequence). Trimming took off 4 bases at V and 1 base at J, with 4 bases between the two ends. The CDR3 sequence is CASSRPNTEAFF. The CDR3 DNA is TGTGCCAGTAGTAGGCCGAACACTGAAGCTTTCTTT. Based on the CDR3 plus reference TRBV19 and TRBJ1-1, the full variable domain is DGGITQSPKYLFRKEGQNVTLSCEQNLNHDAMYWYRQDPGQGLRLIYYSQIVNDFQKGDIAEGYSVSREKKESFPLTVTSAQKNPTAFYLCASSRPNTEAFFGQGTRLTVV.

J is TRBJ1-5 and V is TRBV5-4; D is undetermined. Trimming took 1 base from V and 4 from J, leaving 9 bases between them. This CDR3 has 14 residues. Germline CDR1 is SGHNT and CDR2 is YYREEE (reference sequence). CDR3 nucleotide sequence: TGTGCCAGCAGCTTGTTGGGAGAGAATCAGCCCCAGCATTTT. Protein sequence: CASSLLGENQPQHF. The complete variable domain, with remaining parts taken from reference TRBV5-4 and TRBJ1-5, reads ETGVTQSPTHLIKTRGQQVTLRCSSQSGHNTVSWYQQALGQGPQFIFQYYREEENGRGNFPPRFSGLQFPNYSSELNVNALELDDSALYLCASSLLGENQPQHFGDGTRLSIL.

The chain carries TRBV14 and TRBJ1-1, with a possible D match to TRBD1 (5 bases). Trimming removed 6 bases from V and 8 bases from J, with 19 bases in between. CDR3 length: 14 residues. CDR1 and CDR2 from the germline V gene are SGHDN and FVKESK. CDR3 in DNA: TGTGCCAGCAGTTCCAGCGGGGGAAATTTGGAAGCTTTCTTT. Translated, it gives CASSSSGGNLEAFF.

CDR3 coding DNA: TGTGCCACCAGTGATGGGTTGGACTCTGGCTACACCTTC. The encoded protein is CATSDGLDSGYTF. This chain links TRBV24-1 with TRBJ1-2; D remains unclear. This CDR3 comprises 13 residues. V dropped 3 bases and J dropped 7 bases, with 11 bases sitting between them. The V gene's germline CDR1 is KGHDR and CDR2 SFDVKD.

For the CDR3, the DNA is TGTGCCAGTAGTATTGCGGGGACCACTGGGACCGGGGAGCTGTTTTTT. Translation: CASSIAGTTGTGELFF. The genes are TRBV19 and TRBJ2-2, with D possibly matching TRBD2 (6 bases). Germline assignment: CDR1 LNHDA and CDR2 SQIVND (reference sequence). The CDR3 runs 16 residues. V shed 3 bases and J shed 5 bases, with 16 bases lying between them.

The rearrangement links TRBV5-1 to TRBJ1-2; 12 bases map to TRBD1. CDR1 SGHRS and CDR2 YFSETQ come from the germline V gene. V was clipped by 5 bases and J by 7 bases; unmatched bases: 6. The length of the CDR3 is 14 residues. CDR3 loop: CASRAGTGGSGYTF. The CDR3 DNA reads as TGCGCCAGCAGGGCCGGGACAGGGGGCTCTGGCTACACCTTC.

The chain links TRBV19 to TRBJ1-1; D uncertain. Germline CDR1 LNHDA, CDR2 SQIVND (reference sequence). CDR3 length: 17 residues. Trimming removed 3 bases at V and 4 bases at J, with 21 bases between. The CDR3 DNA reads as TGTGCCAGTAGTATCTCACAGTGGGTCCGCGGAGGCACTGAAGCTTTCTTT. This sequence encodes CASSISQWVRGGTEAFF.